This T cell receptor beta chain was sequenced during a study of shared T cell receptors in the human thymus. Germline loops: CDR1 SGHTS, CDR2 YDEGEE. The V end lost 0 bases, the J end lost 1 base, and 10 bases lay between the germline ends. CDR3 length: 16 residues. Here immunoSEQ multiplex PCR was the method, and the copy in TCRdb shows in-frame clones only, minus some. Among some 660,000 clones, around 87% were seen once, and the ten largest hold 0.0094%. These sequences were also reported in another study, on human thymus T cells. That paper adds: Healthy Finnish infants undergoing corrective surgery for congenital heart defects provided the donor material. Resected material from corrective heart surgery provided the thymus tissue analysed. Thymic and blood repertoires appeared to carry a bias in their V and J gene usage. Overlap was high between thymic repertoires from unrelated individuals, as reported in related research.

Specimen: thymocytes. The J gene is TRBJ2-2, the V gene TRBV5-8; D call uncertain. The TCR sequence derives from a boy under three years old with a congenital heart defect. CDR3 region: CASSLGAGKNTGELFF. In DNA, the CDR3 is TGTGCCAGCAGCTTGGGGGCAGGAAAGAACACCGGGGAGCTGTTTTTT.